This TCR beta chain was captured in a study of OX40 agonist ivuxolimab in advanced cancers. Study as a whole: Hepatocellular carcinoma, melanoma, renal cell or head and neck cancer occurred in dose-escalation patients. Notes on the study in general: At 0.1 to 3.0 mg/kg and by week 6, clonal expansion occurred in CD4+ and CD8+ blood T cells. Also showing low normalized T-cell clonal expansion were some of the nonresponders. Not determined was the antigen specificity of the expanded peripheral T cells.

This CDR3 has 13 residues. V lost 4 bases to trimming and J lost 10 bases; unmatched junction nucleotides: 3. CDR1 and CDR2 from the germline V gene are MNHEY and SMNVEV (reference sequence). A note on this clone: Its target is not known.

TCRdb's copy holds only in-frame clones and misses some; the assay was immunoSEQ multiplex PCR. The sample has approximately 58,000 clones, 75% to 90% seen once. The chain has TRBV27 and TRBJ1-6; 8 bases line up with TRBD1. Sequencing used CD4+ or CD8+ T cells sorted from blood, obtained in a trial of the OX40 agonist ivuxolimab. This clonotype was obtained from an adult with an advanced solid tumor such as melanoma, head and neck, liver or kidney cancer. CDR3 sequence: CASSWDRWSPLHF. In DNA form, the CDR3 reads TGTGCCAGCAGTTGGGACAGGTGGTCACCCCTCCACTTT.